The 11 T cell receptor beta chains below come from one sample, sequenced in a study of T cells in women clearing cervical HPV infection. Sequencing used immunoSEQ multiplex PCR; TCRdb keeps in-frame clones, though not all of them. The sample holds some 24,000 clones. The sequenced sample consisted of blood buffy coat. These receptors were obtained from a woman aged 18 to 69 with a cervical HPV16 infection that either progressed to CIN3+ or cleared (not recorded which).

About this clone itself: Read sequence stops 3 residues before the CDR3 end, and the germline J gene provides the missing end. This sequence joins TRBV5-1 and TRBJ2-3; D gene unclear. CDR1 and CDR2 (germline): SGHRS, YFSETQ. This CDR3 is 13 amino acids long. With 1 base removed from V and 2 bases from J, the gap between germline ends came to 5 bases. CDR3 residues: CASSLPSTDTQYF. The sequenced part of the CDR3 DNA is TGCGCCAGCAGCTTGCCCTCCACAGATACG.

To note about this clone: Read coverage stops 3 residues before the CDR3 terminus; the germline J gene supplies the remainder. This rearrangement joins TRBV7-7 to TRBJ1-3; the D is unclear. Trimming stripped 5 bases from V and 4 bases from J, with 9 bases between. Germline assignment: CDR1 SSHAT and CDR2 FNYEAQ (reference sequence). The CDR3 is 13 residues long. CDR3 bases read: TGTGCCAGCAGCACTACTCCGGGAAACACC. It yields the protein CASSTTPGNT. The entire CDR3 reads CASSTTPGNTIYF. Together with reference TRBV7-7 and TRBJ1-3, the CDR3 gives the full variable domain: GAGVSQSPRYKVTKRGQDVTLRCDPISSHATLYWYQQALGQGPEFLTYFNYEAQPDKSGLPSDRFSAERPEGSISTLTIQRTEQRDSAMYRCASSTTPGNTIYFGEGSWLTVV.

The chain's CDR3 is CASSRRERANEQFF. CDR3 bases read: TGTGCCAGCTCACGGCGGGAGAGGGCCAATGAG. The V call is TRBV18, the J call TRBJ2-1; 7 bases align to TRBD2. The read terminates 3 residues ahead of where the CDR3 ends, so the germline J gene completes it. Trimming removed 4 bases from V and 6 bases from J; junction bases left unmatched: 6. Germline V gene sequence: CDR1 KGHSH, CDR2 LQKENI. CDR3 length: 14 residues.

In the case of this clone: The sequence runs out 3 residues before the end of the CDR3; the remainder is reconstructed from the germline J gene. The chain is built from TRBV6-1 and TRBJ2-1, with TRBD2 matching over 8 bases. The CDR3 length is 14 residues. The trim removed 4 bases at V and 5 bases at J, leaving 4 bases unmatched. The germline V gene encodes CDR1 MNHNS and CDR2 SASEGT. The CDR3 bases that were read are TGTGCCAGCAGTGGTACTAGCGGCGACAATGAG. Its protein is CASSGTSGDNE. The whole CDR3 region reads CASSGTSGDNEQFF.

On this clone itself: Read coverage stops 3 residues before the CDR3 terminus; the germline J gene supplies the remainder. The rearrangement links TRBV5-1 to TRBJ2-3; D is unresolved. The CDR3 is 14 amino acids. Germline CDR1 is SGHRS and CDR2 is YFSETQ. The V gene lost 0 bases and the J gene lost 5 bases, with 10 bases spanning the gap. The CDR3 is CASSLDQRGDTQYF. CDR3 bases read: TGCGCCAGCAGCTTGGACCAAAGAGGAGATACG.

Worth noting for this clone: The read ends 3 residues shy of where the CDR3 ends; the end is completed using the germline J gene. This chain uses TRBV20-1 with TRBJ2-5; D possibly corresponds to TRBD1 (7 bases). Germline V gene sequence: CDR1 DFQATT, CDR2 SNEGSKA (reference sequence). The CDR3 has 13 amino acids. Trimming took 3 bases from V and 2 from J, leaving 10 bases between them. The CDR3 bases that were read are TGCAGTGCTAGCCAGGGGGGACAAGAGACC. Translation gives CSASQGGQET. The complete CDR3 sequence is CSASQGGQETQYF.

The CDR3 here is CASRRQVSYEQYF. CDR3 DNA (partial): TGTGCCAGCAGACGACAGGTCTCCTACGAG. The J gene is TRBJ2-7, the V gene TRBV7-9; a possible D gene is TRBD1 (6 bases). The read is 3 residues too short to cover the CDR3 end, so that end is filled in from the germline J gene. The ends were cut back, 6 bases at V and 0 bases at J, with 9 bases in the middle. Germline V gene lookup returns CDR1 SEHNR and CDR2 FQNEAQ (reference sequence). This CDR3 region has 13 residues.

Comment on this clone: The read terminates 3 residues ahead of where the CDR3 ends, so the germline J gene completes it. The genes are TRBV7-9 and TRBJ1-2; no reliable D call. Trimming took 1 base from V and 2 from J, leaving 11 bases between them. This CDR3 region has 15 residues. CDR1 and CDR2 from the germline V gene are SEHNR and FQNEAQ (reference sequence). Here the CDR3 reads CASSLGQSSNYGYTF. Incomplete CDR3 DNA: TGTGCCAGCAGCTTAGGCCAGTCTAGCAACTATGGC.

On this clone itself: The missing CDR3 end, 3 residues past where the read stops, is filled in from the germline J gene. V usage is TRBV2 and J usage is TRBJ1-5; TRBD1 might be the D (6 bases). CDR1 is SNHLY and CDR2 is FYNNEI in the germline V gene. The CDR3 consists of 15 residues. V lost 5 bases and J 7 bases, leaving 18 bases between the germline ends. The covered CDR3 bases are TGTGCCAGCAGTCCGAGGGGGGGGCCGGAGCAGCCC. Translated: CASSPRGGPEQP. The whole CDR3 protein reads CASSPRGGPEQPQHF.

Turning to this clone: The read ends 3 residues early relative to the CDR3; the germline J gene fills the gap. The chain combines TRBV5-6 with TRBJ1-4, with 8 bases lining up with TRBD1. Germline-derived CDR1 and CDR2 are SGHDT and YYEEEE. This CDR3 contains 15 residues. Germline trimming cut 2 bases from V and 10 bases from J; bases unmatched to any gene: 10. CDR3 DNA (partial): TGTGCCAGCAGCTTTTCCATAAACAGGGGGGGAAAA. It encodes CASSFSINRGGK. The CDR3 as a whole reads CASSFSINRGGKLFF.

This clone is labeled medium-sized based on frequency. The CDR3 is cut off 3 residues early in the read; its end comes from the germline J gene. This chain joins TRBV7-3 and TRBJ2-3, with a possible D match to TRBD1 (6 bases). The CDR3 runs to 12 residues. Germline CDR1 and CDR2: SGHTA and FQGTGA. The V end was cut by 3 bases, the J end by 7 bases, with 8 bases between. The CDR3 bases that were read are TGTGCCAGCAGCTTGACAGGCTATACG. Translation: CASSLTGYT. The whole CDR3 sequence is CASSLTGYTQYF.